The next 30 T cell receptor beta chains were all read from a single sample in a study of regulatory T cells in long-lasting Graves disease (dated by TCRdb to 2020 to 2022). This specimen's time point label, interpreted: persistent/refractory GD, antithyroid drugs over 5 years with positive TRAb. For both TCR sequencing and RNA sequencing, RNA was extracted from PBMCs in TRIzol. Preparation of the library involved multiplex PCR. Sequencing used an Illumina HiSeq 4000. To build TCR beta libraries, CDR3 regions were amplified by Arm-PCR using iRepertoire HTBI primers. TCRdb applied fastp at Q25 and MiXCR to the public reads, then kept only in-frame beta chains. Each record represents a unique CDR3 protein, reported with the most common genes and DNA among its rows. This sample has about 470,000 distinct CDR3 sequences in its table, and 20% to 25% of those were observed once. The top ten hold approximately 6.4% of the sample.

The sample consisted of peripheral blood mononuclear cells (PBMCs), taken when the disease was refractory, from a patient treated with antithyroid drugs. All receptors come from a female donor with Graves disease.

This clonotype has only a few counts. The chain carries TRBV28 and TRBJ1-2; D unclear. Between the trimmed V and J ends, which lost 4 bases and 4 bases, there was a span of 7 bases. The germline V gene has CDR1 MDHEN and CDR2 SYDVKM. CDR3 size: 12 residues. The CDR3 sequence is CASSSTAYGYTF. For the CDR3, the DNA is TGTGCCAGCAGTTCCACAGCCTATGGCTACACCTTC.

The J gene is TRBJ2-7, the V gene TRBV20-1, with D possibly TRBD2 on 6 matching bases. V was shortened by 1 base and J by 0 bases, with 13 bases between the two germline ends. CDR3 length: 15 amino acids. Germline V gene lookup returns CDR1 DFQATT and CDR2 SNEGSKA (reference sequence). CDR3 DNA: TGCAGTGCTAGAGCCCCTCACGGGGGCTCCTACGAGCAGTACTTC. Its translation: CSARAPHGGSYEQYF.

A few counts support this clonotype. No conserved phenylalanine or tryptophan is present at the end of the CDR3, so a read error is the likely explanation. This chain links TRBV29-1 with TRBJ2-6; 8 nucleotides agree with TRBD1. Germline CDR1 SQVTM, CDR2 ANQGSEA. CDR3 length equals 17 residues. Unmatched junction bases numbered 11, after V lost 7 bases and J lost 0 bases. CDR3 loop: CSAAGTGSSSGANVLTL. In DNA, the CDR3 is TGCAGCGCCGCTGGGACAGGTTCGAGCTCTGGGGCCAACGTCCTGACTCTC.

The chain combines TRBV3-1 with TRBJ2-7, with D possibly matching TRBD2 (5 bases). The CDR3 length is 15 residues. V was pared by 1 base and J by 7 bases, with 17 bases between. Germline V gene data show CDR1 as LGHDT and CDR2 as YNNKEL (reference sequence). CDR3 amino acids: CASSQGGLWSREQYF. The CDR3 region has the DNA TGTGCCAGCAGCCAAGGAGGGTTGTGGTCGCGAGAGCAGTACTTC.

This clonotype was observed many times. The chain employs TRBV9 and TRBJ2-5, with a weak D call TRBD1 (6 bases). Trimming shortened V by 4 bases and J by 1 base, and 14 bases separated the two germline ends. The germline gives CDR1 SGDLS, CDR2 YYNGEE. The CDR3 extends over 15 amino acids. In DNA form, the CDR3 reads TGTGCCAGCAGCCCACGGACAGCTCCCCAAGAGACCCAGTACTTC. As protein: CASSPRTAPQETQYF.

This clonotype was recorded at least ten times. The chain recombines TRBV6-5 with TRBJ1-2, with no clear D. V was shortened by 2 bases and J by 4 bases, with 11 bases between the two germline ends. The germline gives CDR1 MNHEY, CDR2 SVGAGI. CDR3 length: 14 amino acids. DNA for the CDR3: TGTGCCAGCAGTTACGAGGCACAAGGCTATGGCTACACCTTC. Protein: CASSYEAQGYGYTF.

This chain uses TRBV6-2 or TRBV6-3 with TRBJ2-2, with TRBD1 matching over 10 bases. This CDR3 has 17 residues. Germline assignment: CDR1 MNHEY and CDR2 SVGEGT. Losses at the gene ends were 5 bases for V and 7 bases for J; bases not matched to a gene: 13. CDR3 sequence: CASSTRKGTGDDGELFF. The CDR3 region has the DNA TGTGCCAGCAGTACCCGGAAAGGGACAGGGGATGACGGGGAGCTGTTTTTT.

The chain combines TRBV19 with TRBJ1-1; D is possibly TRBD1 (6 bases). The CDR3 is made up of 14 amino acids. V lost 6 bases to trimming and J lost 4 bases, with 15 bases between them. In germline, CDR1 is LNHDA, CDR2 SQIVND (reference sequence). CDR3 in amino acids: CASSSTGYSTEAFF. CDR3 nucleotide sequence: TGTGCCAGTAGCTCTACAGGGTATAGCACTGAAGCTTTCTTT.

Only a few counts were recorded for this clonotype. The chain employs TRBV7-2 and TRBJ2-7; D might be TRBD2 (7 bases). V lost 5 bases, J lost 5 bases, and 19 bases lay in between. CDR1 and CDR2 from the germline V gene are SGHTA and FQGNSA. This CDR3 comprises 15 residues. The CDR3 DNA sequence: TGTGCCAGCAGCGCCTACGGGGGGCTAAGCGACGAGCAGTACTTC. Protein sequence: CASSAYGGLSDEQYF.

The chain combines TRBV5-1 with TRBJ1-2, with D unclear. CDR1 is SGHRS, CDR2 YFSETQ, per germline. The CDR3 runs to 13 residues. V was cut by 4 bases and J by 2 bases, with 9 bases left in between. The CDR3 reads CASSPPVNYGYTF. CDR3 nucleotide sequence: TGCGCCAGCAGCCCTCCAGTGAACTATGGCTACACCTTC.

Only one count was recorded for this clonotype. This clone may be a read error of a much larger clone one base away. The chain is built from TRBV7-2 and TRBJ2-5; D is perhaps TRBD2 (5 bases). The germline V gene has CDR1 SGHTA and CDR2 FQGNSA. The CDR3 extends over 16 amino acids. The V gene lost 3 bases and the J gene lost 2 bases, with 16 bases spanning the gap. Written as DNA, the CDR3 is TGTGCCAGCAGCTTCGATCGGGCACGGGAACAAGAGACCCAGTACTTC. This sequence encodes CASSFDRAREQETQYF.

The V gene is TRBV6-1, the J gene TRBJ2-7, with 8 nucleotides matching TRBD1. Germline lookup yields CDR1 MNHNS and CDR2 SASEGT. The CDR3 length is 15 residues. With V trimmed by 6 bases and J by 4 bases, 11 bases remained unmatched. The CDR3 sequence is CASRDSGGDYYEQYF. The CDR3 coding sequence is TGTGCCAGCAGGGACTCAGGGGGCGATTATTACGAGCAGTACTTC.

This clonotype was counted between two and nine times. The V and J genes are TRBV9 and TRBJ1-2, with D possibly being TRBD1 (5 bases). Trimming took off 0 bases at V and 2 bases at J, with 11 bases between the two ends. This CDR3 comprises 15 residues. Germline CDR1 SGDLS, CDR2 YYNGEE. The CDR3 reads CASSVGDSQNYGYTF. The CDR3 DNA is TGTGCCAGCAGCGTAGGAGACAGCCAAAACTATGGCTACACCTTC.

The sample holds many counts of this clonotype. The rearrangement uses TRBV28 and TRBJ2-4, with D perhaps matching TRBD1 (5 bases). Germline V gene lookup returns CDR1 MDHEN and CDR2 SYDVKM. This CDR3 region has 16 residues. Trimming shortened V by 2 bases and J by 2 bases, and 13 bases separated the two germline ends. The CDR3, as DNA: TGTGCCAGCAGTTTAGGGCAGGGATTGACCAAAAACATTCAGTACTTC. It specifies CASSLGQGLTKNIQYF.

V gene TRBV7-2 combines with J gene TRBJ2-2; 9 positions agree with TRBD1. V lost 2 bases to trimming and J lost 3 bases; unmatched junction nucleotides: 4. The CDR3 spans 16 residues. The germline V gene has CDR1 SGHTA and CDR2 FQGNSA. In DNA, the CDR3 is TGTGCCAGCAGCTTATCGGACAGGGGATACACCGGGGAGCTGTTTTTT. This gives the protein CASSLSDRGYTGELFF.

This clonotype was picked up many times. This chain connects TRBV12-3 or TRBV12-4 to TRBJ2-2, with a possible D match to TRBD1 (6 bases). The V gene lost 6 bases and the J gene lost 0 bases, with 17 bases spanning the gap. The CDR3 is 17 residues long. The CDR3 here is CASSPMGHFANTGELFF. CDR3 DNA sequence: TGTGCCAGCAGCCCGATGGGACATTTCGCGAACACCGGGGAGCTGTTTTTT.

This clonotype came up a few times. The chain links TRBV28 to TRBJ2-5, with D possibly being TRBD1 or TRBD2 (6 bases each). Germline V gives CDR1 MDHEN, CDR2 SYDVKM. V was cut by 5 bases and J by 0 bases, with 16 bases left in between. The CDR3 loop spans 16 amino acids. Here the CDR3 reads CASSTEKGGYQETQYF. CDR3 coding DNA: TGTGCCAGCAGTACCGAGAAGGGGGGATACCAAGAGACCCAGTACTTC.

With regard to this clonotype: This is likely a read error, given that the CDR3 carries no conserved phenylalanine or tryptophan at its end. The V call is TRBV6-2 or TRBV6-3, the J call TRBJ1-1, with 7 bases lining up with TRBD1. This CDR3 is 13 amino acids long. Trimming at V came to 6 bases and at J to 4 bases, leaving 5 bases not matched to a gene. The V gene's germline CDR1 is MNHEY and CDR2 SVGEGT. CDR3 nucleotide sequence: TGTGCCAGCAGAGCTACAGGGGCCACTGAAGCTTTCTCT. Translated, it gives CASRATGATEAFS.

The rearrangement uses TRBV7-2 and TRBJ2-7; no definite D call. This CDR3 spans 16 amino acids. Trimming shortened V by 5 bases and J by 0 bases, and 17 bases separated the two germline ends. CDR1 and CDR2 from the germline V gene are SGHTA and FQGNSA. The CDR3 reads CASSPRRTRSSYEQYF. For the CDR3, the DNA is TGTGCCAGCAGCCCTCGACGCACAAGGAGCTCCTACGAGCAGTACTTC.

This clonotype was counted many times. The J gene is TRBJ1-6, the V gene TRBV28, with D tentatively TRBD1 (5 bases). In germline, CDR1 is MDHEN, CDR2 SYDVKM. V was shortened by 8 bases and J by 7 bases, with 6 bases between the two germline ends. This CDR3 contains 11 residues. CDR3 sequence reads: CASEGNSPLHF. The CDR3 DNA is TGTGCCAGCGAGGGGAATTCACCCCTCCACTTT.

There are a few counts of this clonotype. The chain links TRBV15 to TRBJ2-2; D possibly corresponds to TRBD1 (7 bases). Germline CDR1 is LNHNV and CDR2 is YYDKDF (reference sequence). CDR3 length equals 16 residues. The V end was cut by 5 bases, the J end by 3 bases, with 16 bases between. Here the CDR3 DNA reads TGTGCCACCAGCCGAACCAGGGGGGCTGACACCGGGGAGCTGTTTTTT. It translates to CATSRTRGADTGELFF.

In its sample, this clonotype was seen many times. The V gene is TRBV5-6, the J gene TRBJ1-4; 7 bases fit TRBD1. This CDR3 contains 14 residues. The germline V gene encodes CDR1 SGHDT and CDR2 YYEEEE. J gave up 4 bases and V 4 bases, and 4 bases lay outside the gene matches. The CDR3 is CASSPDRSNEKLFF. CDR3 nucleotide sequence: TGTGCCAGCAGCCCGGACAGGAGTAATGAAAAACTGTTTTTT.

The chain joins TRBV29-1 to TRBJ1-2; D unresolved. The CDR3 covers 10 residues. V lost 6 bases to trimming and J lost 8 bases, with 10 bases between them. The germline gives CDR1 SQVTM, CDR2 ANQGSEA. CDR3 bases: TGCAGCGTAGCAGTCGGAGGCTACACCTTC. It codes for CSVAVGGYTF.

This clonotype showed up many times. V is TRBV27 and J is TRBJ1-5; TRBD1 matches 8 bases. Germline CDR1 reads MNHEY; CDR2 reads SMNVEV (reference sequence). With 3 bases clipped from V and 3 bases from J, the junction kept 1 base outside the gene matches. The length of the CDR3 is 14 residues. DNA of the CDR3: TGTGCCAGCAGTTTCAGGGGGCACAATCAGCCCCAGCATTTT. This gives the protein CASSFRGHNQPQHF.

This clonotype was counted ten times or more. The V call is TRBV11-2, the J call TRBJ1-4; TRBD1 is a possible D gene (6 bases). This CDR3 spans 17 amino acids. The germline CDR1 and CDR2 sequences are SGHAT and FQNNGV. The V gene lost 2 bases and the J gene lost 6 bases, with 19 bases spanning the gap. The CDR3 loop reads CASSLYAGAAGDEKLFF. In DNA, the CDR3 is TGTGCCAGCAGCTTATACGCGGGGGCCGCGGGGGATGAAAAACTGTTTTTT.

At least ten counts were recorded for this clonotype. The rearrangement links TRBV28 to TRBJ1-4; D unclear. CDR3 length equals 13 residues. Trimming stripped 1 base from V and 8 bases from J, with 8 bases between. Germline lookup yields CDR1 MDHEN and CDR2 SYDVKM. The CDR3 sequence: CASSLSVGEKLFF. The CDR3 nucleotides are TGTGCCAGCAGTTTATCAGTAGGGGAAAAACTGTTTTTT.

The chain couples TRBV7-9 to TRBJ1-2; D is possibly TRBD1 (6 bases). The CDR3 is 15 amino acids. Germline V gene sequence: CDR1 SEHNR, CDR2 FQNEAQ (reference sequence). V was shortened by 5 bases and J by 0 bases, with 13 bases between the two germline ends. The CDR3 loop is CASSVPGQANYGYTF. The CDR3 bases are TGTGCCAGCAGCGTACCGGGACAAGCTAACTATGGCTACACCTTC.

Ten or more counts support this clonotype. This chain uses TRBV12-3 or TRBV12-4 with TRBJ2-7; 14 bases are a match to TRBD2. CDR3 size: 16 residues. Trimming took 5 bases from V and 7 from J; bases not matched to a gene: 10. The CDR3 here is CASSPEGLAGVGEQYF. CDR3 nucleotides: TGTGCCAGCAGTCCCGAGGGACTAGCGGGAGTGGGTGAGCAGTACTTC.

This clonotype was recorded at least ten times. The rearrangement links TRBV7-8 to TRBJ2-7; 10 bases map to TRBD2. The ends lost 5 bases at V and 3 bases at J; junction bases unmatched: 7. The CDR3 extends over 15 amino acids. The germline gives CDR1 SGHVS, CDR2 FQNEAQ. CDR3 nucleotide sequence: TGTGCCAGCAGCGACCGACTAGCGGGTGTCTACGAGCAGTACTTC. Translating it yields CASSDRLAGVYEQYF.

CDR3 DNA: TGTGCCAGCAGTTATAGCGGCCGAGGGGGGTACAATGAGCAGTTCTTC. It encodes CASSYSGRGGYNEQFF. The J gene is TRBJ2-5, the V gene TRBV2; D possibly matches TRBD1 or TRBD2 (6 bases each). The DNA matches TRBJ2-1 better at its end, which makes the J call doubtful. The CDR3 length is 16 residues. Germline CDR1 is SNHLY and CDR2 is FYNNEI.